Listed here are 16 T cell receptor beta chains from one sample, sequenced in a study of radiotherapy plus CTLA-4 blockade in lung cancer. This table comes from immunoSEQ multiplex PCR, and its TCRdb copy is limited to in-frame clones, with some not included. The sample shows tens of thousands of clones, approximately 82% of them seen only once. The sequencing used peripheral blood, collected from a patient treated with radiotherapy plus ipilimumab. The receptors here all came from a human donor with non-small cell lung cancer that progressed on radiotherapy plus ipilimumab.

The chain carries TRBV6-1 and TRBJ1-2; D is perhaps TRBD1 (6 bases). The CDR3 runs to 12 residues. The V and J ends lost 4 bases and 8 bases respectively, with 11 bases between them. CDR1 is MNHNS and CDR2 is SASEGT in the germline V gene. DNA of the CDR3: TGTGCCAGCAGTGTGGCAGGGGAAGGCTACACCTTC. It encodes CASSVAGEGYTF.

This clone was detected once. The V and J genes are TRBV5-4 and TRBJ2-1, with a possible D match to TRBD1 (6 bases). The germline V gene has CDR1 SGHNT and CDR2 YYREEE (reference sequence). V gave up 3 bases and J gave up 4 bases, with 11 bases separating them. This CDR3 contains 14 residues. CDR3 bases: TGTGCCAGCAGCTCACAGGGACCATACAATGAGCAGTTCTTC. This codes for CASSSQGPYNEQFF.

The V gene is TRBV5-1, the J gene TRBJ2-3; D is perhaps TRBD1 (6 bases). Germline-derived CDR1 and CDR2 are SGHRS and YFSETQ. Trimming left V 6 bases short and J 6 bases short, with 20 bases between. CDR3 length: 15 amino acids. CDR3 region: CASTGGQGSLDTQYF. The DNA for the CDR3 is TGCGCCAGCACAGGCGGCCAGGGGAGTTTGGATACGCAGTATTTT. The full variable domain, completed using reference TRBV5-1 and TRBJ2-3, is KAGVTQTPRYLIKTRGQQVTLSCSPISGHRSVSWYQQTPGQGLQFLFEYFSETQRNKGNFPGRFSGRQFSNSRSEMNVSTLELGDSALYLCASTGGQGSLDTQYFGPGTRLTVL.

This clone was recorded a few times. This chain connects TRBV7-9 to TRBJ1-3; possible D gene TRBD1, 5 bases. CDR3 length: 13 amino acids. V shed 2 bases and J shed 3 bases, with 5 bases lying between them. Germline loops: CDR1 SEHNR, CDR2 FQNEAQ (reference sequence). CDR3 protein: CASSLQGGNTIYF. The DNA for the CDR3 is TGTGCCAGCAGCTTACAGGGTGGAAACACCATATATTTT.

The rearrangement uses TRBV5-1 and TRBJ2-7, with D perhaps TRBD1 (6 bases). V was shortened by 1 base and J by 2 bases, with 7 bases between the two germline ends. Germline assignment: CDR1 SGHRS and CDR2 YFSETQ. The CDR3 is 13 residues long. The CDR3 sequence: CASSLQGTYEQYF. As DNA, the CDR3 is TGCGCCAGCAGCTTGCAGGGGACCTACGAGCAGTACTTC.

The chain uses TRBV19 and TRBJ2-7; the D gene is possibly TRBD2 (6 bases). The CDR3 is 14 amino acids. Germline assignment: CDR1 LNHDA and CDR2 SQIVND (reference sequence). The ends were cut back, 7 bases at V and 6 bases at J, with 19 bases in the middle. The CDR3 spells CASKGRGFNGEQYF. DNA for the CDR3: TGTGCCAGTAAAGGACGGGGGTTTAACGGCGAGCAGTACTTC.

The chain has TRBV11-2 and TRBJ2-7; 13 bases line up with TRBD2. V was clipped by 1 base and J by 9 bases; unmatched bases: 3. Germline V CDR1 and CDR2: SGHAT, FQNNGV. The CDR3 loop spans 14 amino acids. The CDR3, as DNA: TGTGCCAGCAGCTTAGGGACTAGCGGGGGCGGGCAGTACTTC. As protein: CASSLGTSGGGQYF.

The V call is TRBV29-1, the J call TRBJ1-1, with 7 bases fitting TRBD1. CDR1 SQVTM and CDR2 ANQGSEA come from the germline V gene. Losses at the gene ends were 3 bases for V and 2 bases for J; bases not matched to a gene: 12. This CDR3 spans 16 amino acids. The CDR3 reads CSVEGGQDRANTEAFF. CDR3 sequence (DNA): TGCAGCGTTGAGGGAGGACAGGATAGGGCAAACACTGAAGCTTTCTTT.

This rearrangement joins TRBV7-2 to TRBJ2-4, with a tentative D call TRBD1 (6 bases). The CDR3 covers 16 residues. Germline CDR1 is SGHTA and CDR2 is FQGNSA. Trimming took 4 bases from V and 3 from J, leaving 16 bases between them. CDR3 sequence (DNA): TGTGCCAGCAGCTCGAGTGGGGGCGCGGGCAAAAACATTCAGTACTTC. This translates into CASSSSGGAGKNIQYF.

The sample holds one count of this clone. Other DNA sequences in this sample translate to the same CDR3. This rearrangement joins TRBV7-2 to TRBJ1-1, with D maybe TRBD1 (5 bases). The CDR3 totals 14 residues. CDR1 and CDR2 from the germline V gene are SGHTA and FQGNSA. Trimming cost V 5 bases and J 1 base, with 11 bases left between them. The CDR3 protein is CASSPSGGNTEAFF. CDR3 nucleotide sequence: TGTGCCAGCAGCCCCTCGGGGGGGAACACTGAAGCTTTCTTT.

The J gene is TRBJ2-1, the V gene TRBV5-8, with D possibly TRBD1 on 5 matching bases. With 0 bases removed from V and 6 bases from J, the gap between germline ends came to 10 bases. The germline CDR1 and CDR2 sequences are SGHTS and YDEGEE. The length of the CDR3 is 14 residues. CDR3 bases: TGTGCCAGCAGCTTGGGTCCTAGGGGCAATGAGCAGTTCTTC. Translation: CASSLGPRGNEQFF.

The V call is TRBV6-5, the J call TRBJ1-4; D not certain. V was shortened by 5 bases and J by 0 bases, with 10 bases between the two germline ends. In germline, CDR1 is MNHEY, CDR2 SVGAGI. CDR3 length equals 15 residues. The CDR3 DNA sequence: TGTGCCAGCAGTGCCCGGCCTGCAACTAATGAAAAACTGTTTTTT. This encodes CASSARPATNEKLFF.

V gene TRBV19 combines with J gene TRBJ2-7; the D gene is possibly TRBD2 (5 bases). This CDR3 is built from 14 residues. CDR1 LNHDA and CDR2 SQIVND come from the germline V gene (reference sequence). Trimming stripped 5 bases from V and 4 bases from J, with 15 bases between. CDR3 amino acids: CASSLRGKQYEQYF. The CDR3 coding sequence is TGTGCCAGTAGTTTGAGAGGGAAGCAATACGAGCAGTACTTC.

A word on this clone: Since a far larger clone is one base different, this is likely a read error. Other DNA sequences from this sample encode an identical CDR3 as well. The chain has TRBV13 and TRBJ2-7; 11 bases map to TRBD1. CDR3 length: 15 amino acids. With V trimmed by 3 bases and J by 1 base, 2 bases remained unmatched. CDR1 is PRHDT and CDR2 is FYEKMQ in the germline V gene (reference sequence). The CDR3 region is CASSFGQGASYEQYF. CDR3 nucleotides: TGTGCCAGCAGCTTCGGACAGGGGGCATCCTACGAGCAGTACTTC.

The chain has TRBV7-2 and TRBJ1-1; D is ambiguous. Germline V gives CDR1 SGHTA, CDR2 FQGNSA. This CDR3 is built from 14 residues. Trimming shortened V by 5 bases and J by 2 bases, and 12 bases separated the two germline ends. The CDR3 loop is CASSPTVLNTEAFF. CDR3 DNA: TGTGCCAGCAGCCCAACGGTGTTAAACACTGAAGCTTTCTTT. Full variable domain (rest looked up from reference TRBV7-2 and TRBJ1-1): GAGVSQSPSNKVTEKGKDVELRCDPISGHTALYWYRQSLGQGLEFLIYFQGNSAPDKSGLPSDRFSAERTGGSVSTLTIQRTQQEDSAVYLCASSPTVLNTEAFFGQGTRLTVV.

This clone was seen just once. The chain uses TRBV28 and TRBJ2-7; 7 nucleotides match TRBD2. J gave up 2 bases and V 5 bases, and 12 bases lay outside the gene matches. The CDR3 spans 16 residues. CDR1 is MDHEN, CDR2 SYDVKM, per germline. The CDR3 protein is CASSPFGAGRAYEQYF. CDR3 sequence (DNA): TGTGCCAGCAGTCCCTTTGGGGCAGGGAGGGCCTACGAGCAGTACTTC.